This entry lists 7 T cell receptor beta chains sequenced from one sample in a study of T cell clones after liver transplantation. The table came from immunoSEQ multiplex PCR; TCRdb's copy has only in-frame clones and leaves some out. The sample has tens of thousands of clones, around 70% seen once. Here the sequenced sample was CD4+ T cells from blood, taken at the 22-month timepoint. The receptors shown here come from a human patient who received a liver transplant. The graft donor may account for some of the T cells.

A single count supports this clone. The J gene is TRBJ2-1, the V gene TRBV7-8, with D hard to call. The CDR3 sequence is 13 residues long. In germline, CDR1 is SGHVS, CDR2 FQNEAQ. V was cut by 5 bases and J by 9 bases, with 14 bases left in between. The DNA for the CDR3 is TGTGCCAGCAGCCCACCCTTGGCGCTTGAGCAGTTCTTC. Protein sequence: CASSPPLALEQFF. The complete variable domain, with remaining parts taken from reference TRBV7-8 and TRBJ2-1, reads GAGVSQSPRYKVAKRGQDVALRCDPISGHVSLFWYQQALGQGPEFLTYFQNEAQLDKSGLPSDRFFAERPEGSVSTLKIQRTQQEDSAVYLCASSPPLALEQFFGPGTRLTVL.

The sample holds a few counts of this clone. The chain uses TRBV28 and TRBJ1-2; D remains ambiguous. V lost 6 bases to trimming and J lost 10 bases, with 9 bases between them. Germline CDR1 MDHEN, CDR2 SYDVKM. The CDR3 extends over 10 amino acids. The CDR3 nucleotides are TGTGCCAGCAGGGGGAATGCCTACACCTTC. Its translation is CASRGNAYTF.

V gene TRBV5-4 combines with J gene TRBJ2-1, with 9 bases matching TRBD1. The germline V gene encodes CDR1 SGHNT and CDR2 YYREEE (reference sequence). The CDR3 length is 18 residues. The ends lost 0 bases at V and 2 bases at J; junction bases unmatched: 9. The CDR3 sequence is CASSLGGGQGITYNEQFF. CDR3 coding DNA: TGTGCCAGCAGCTTGGGAGGGGGACAGGGAATAACCTACAATGAGCAGTTCTTC.

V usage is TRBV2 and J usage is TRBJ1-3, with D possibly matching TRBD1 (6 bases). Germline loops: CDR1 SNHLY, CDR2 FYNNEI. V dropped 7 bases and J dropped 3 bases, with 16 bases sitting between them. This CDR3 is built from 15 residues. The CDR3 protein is CASTGGGGYGNTIYF. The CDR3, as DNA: TGTGCCAGCACCGGAGGGGGGGGATATGGAAACACCATATATTTT.

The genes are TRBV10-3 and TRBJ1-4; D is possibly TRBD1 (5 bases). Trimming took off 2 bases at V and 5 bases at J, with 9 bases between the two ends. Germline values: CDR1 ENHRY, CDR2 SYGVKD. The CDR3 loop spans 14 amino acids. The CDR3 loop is CAISEDSRNEKLFF. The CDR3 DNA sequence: TGTGCCATCAGTGAGGACAGCAGGAATGAAAAACTGTTTTTT.

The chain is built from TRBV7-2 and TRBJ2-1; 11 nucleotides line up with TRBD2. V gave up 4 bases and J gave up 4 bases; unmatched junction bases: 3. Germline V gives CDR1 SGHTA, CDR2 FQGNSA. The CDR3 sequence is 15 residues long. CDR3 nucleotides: TGTGCCAGCAGCTCGCTAGCGGGGGGTTACAATGAGCAGTTCTTC. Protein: CASSSLAGGYNEQFF. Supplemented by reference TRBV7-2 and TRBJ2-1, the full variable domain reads GAGVSQSPSNKVTEKGKDVELRCDPISGHTALYWYRQSLGQGLEFLIYFQGNSAPDKSGLPSDRFSAERTGGSVSTLTIQRTQQEDSAVYLCASSSLAGGYNEQFFGPGTRLTVL.

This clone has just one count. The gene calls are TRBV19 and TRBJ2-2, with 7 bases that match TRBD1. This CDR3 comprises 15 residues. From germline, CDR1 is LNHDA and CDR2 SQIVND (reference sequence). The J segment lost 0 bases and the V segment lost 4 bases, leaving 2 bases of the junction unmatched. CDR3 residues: CASSTGTANTGELFF. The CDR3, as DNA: TGTGCCAGTAGTACCGGGACAGCGAACACCGGGGAGCTGTTTTTT.